This TCR beta chain originates from a study of blood T cell repertoires in COVID-19. Study-wide background: Samples representing acute and convalescent COVID-19 were sourced from the United States, Italy and Spain. Sample material is recorded as cDNA or gDNA derived from T cells, B-cell-depleted T cells, or PBMCs.

In the original workflow: The assay estimated nucleated cells by amplifying reference gene primers. Profiled with immunoSEQ multiplex PCR; TCRdb holds only in-frame clones, not every one. Clone size and V and J calls were adopted from that table, with D and trimming inferred from the DNA. There are approximately 92,000 clones in the sample; around 80% occur only once, and roughly 8.4% lies in the top ten. J was trimmed by 6 bases and V by 7 bases; bases with no gene match: 9. The V gene's germline CDR1 is ENHRY and CDR2 SYGVKD. CDR3 size: 15 residues. Sequenced input: peripheral blood. The chain employs TRBV10-3 and TRBJ2-7; 13 bases align to TRBD2. The source of this sequence is a middle-aged man who had recovered from COVID-19. The CDR3 loop reads CAITGTSGRAAEQYF. CDR3 nucleotide sequence: TGTGCCATCACCGGAACTAGCGGGAGGGCCGCCGAGCAGTACTTC.